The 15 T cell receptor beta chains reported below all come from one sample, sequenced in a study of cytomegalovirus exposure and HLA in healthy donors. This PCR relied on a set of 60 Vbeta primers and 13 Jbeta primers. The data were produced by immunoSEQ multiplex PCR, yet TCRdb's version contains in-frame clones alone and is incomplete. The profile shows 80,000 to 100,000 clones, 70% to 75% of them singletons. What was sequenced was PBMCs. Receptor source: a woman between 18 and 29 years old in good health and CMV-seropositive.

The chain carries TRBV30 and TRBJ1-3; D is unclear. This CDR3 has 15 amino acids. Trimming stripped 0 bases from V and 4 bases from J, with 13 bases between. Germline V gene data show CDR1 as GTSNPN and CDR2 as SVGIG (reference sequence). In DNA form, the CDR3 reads TGTGCCTGGAGTGTGAAACTAGGGATAGGAAACACCATATATTTT. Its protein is CAWSVKLGIGNTIYF.

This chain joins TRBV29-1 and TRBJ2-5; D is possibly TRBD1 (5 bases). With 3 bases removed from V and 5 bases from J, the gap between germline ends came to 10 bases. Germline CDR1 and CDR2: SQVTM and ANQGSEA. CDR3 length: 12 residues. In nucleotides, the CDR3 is TGCAGCGTTGACAAGGGGCGGGAGACCCAGTACTTC. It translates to CSVDKGRETQYF.

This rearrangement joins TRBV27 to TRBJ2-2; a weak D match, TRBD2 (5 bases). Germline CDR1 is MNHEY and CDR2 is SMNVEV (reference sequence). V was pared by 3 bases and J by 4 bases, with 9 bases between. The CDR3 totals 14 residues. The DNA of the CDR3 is TGTGCCAGCAGTTTGAGAGGGCGCACCGGGGAGCTGTTTTTT. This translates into CASSLRGRTGELFF.

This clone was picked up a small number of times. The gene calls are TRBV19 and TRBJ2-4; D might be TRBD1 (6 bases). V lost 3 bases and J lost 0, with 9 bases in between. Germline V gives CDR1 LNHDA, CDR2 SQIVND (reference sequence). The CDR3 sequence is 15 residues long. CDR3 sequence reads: CASSIPRGAKNIQYF. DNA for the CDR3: TGTGCCAGTAGTATCCCCAGGGGAGCCAAAAACATTCAGTACTTC.

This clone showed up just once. The CDR3 nucleotides are TGTGCCAGCAGTGAAACCCGGGGGAACACTGAAGCTTTCTTT. As protein: CASSETRGNTEAFF. V usage is TRBV6-1 and J usage is TRBJ1-1, with D unresolved. Trimming removed 2 bases from V and 1 base from J, with 8 bases in between. Germline CDR1 and CDR2: MNHNS and SASEGT. The CDR3 loop spans 14 amino acids.

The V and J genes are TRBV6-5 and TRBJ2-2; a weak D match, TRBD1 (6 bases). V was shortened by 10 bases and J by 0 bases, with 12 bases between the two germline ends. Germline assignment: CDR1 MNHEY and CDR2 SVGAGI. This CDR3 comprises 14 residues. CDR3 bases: TGTGCCACCCGAAGGGGGACGAACACCGGGGAGCTGTTTTTT. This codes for CATRRGTNTGELFF.

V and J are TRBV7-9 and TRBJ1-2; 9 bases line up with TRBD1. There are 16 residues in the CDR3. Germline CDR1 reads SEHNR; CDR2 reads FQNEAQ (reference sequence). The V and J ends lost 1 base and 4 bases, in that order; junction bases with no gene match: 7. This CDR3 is CASSLVPDRGFYGYTF. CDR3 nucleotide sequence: TGTGCCAGCAGCTTAGTCCCGGACAGGGGCTTCTATGGCTACACCTTC.

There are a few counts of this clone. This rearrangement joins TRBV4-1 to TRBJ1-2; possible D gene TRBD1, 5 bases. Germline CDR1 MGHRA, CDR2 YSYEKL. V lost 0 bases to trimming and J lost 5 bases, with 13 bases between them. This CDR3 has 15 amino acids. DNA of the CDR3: TGCGCCAGCAGCCAAGAGGTGGGGCTCCGATATGGCTACACCTTC. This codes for CASSQEVGLRYGYTF.

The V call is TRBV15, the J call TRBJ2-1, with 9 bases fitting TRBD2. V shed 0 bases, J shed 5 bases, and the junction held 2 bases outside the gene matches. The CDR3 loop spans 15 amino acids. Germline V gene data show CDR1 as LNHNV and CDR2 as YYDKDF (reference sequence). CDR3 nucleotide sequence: TGTGCCACCAGCAGAGACCTAGCGGGGAACAATGAGCAGTTCTTC. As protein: CATSRDLAGNNEQFF.

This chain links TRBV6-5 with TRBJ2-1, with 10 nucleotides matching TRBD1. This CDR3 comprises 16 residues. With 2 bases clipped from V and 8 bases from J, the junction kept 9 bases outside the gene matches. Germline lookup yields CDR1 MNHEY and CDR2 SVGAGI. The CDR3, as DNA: TGTGCCAGCAGTTACGGACCGGGACAGGGGAAGGATGAGCAGTTCTTC. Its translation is CASSYGPGQGKDEQFF.

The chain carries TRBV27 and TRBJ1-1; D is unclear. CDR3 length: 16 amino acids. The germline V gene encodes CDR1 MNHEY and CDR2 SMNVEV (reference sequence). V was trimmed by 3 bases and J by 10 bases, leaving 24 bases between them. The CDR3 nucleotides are TGTGCCAGCAGTTTCGTCCCCCGGGTCCCAGGACGGGGAGCTTTCTTT. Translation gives CASSFVPRVPGRGAFF.

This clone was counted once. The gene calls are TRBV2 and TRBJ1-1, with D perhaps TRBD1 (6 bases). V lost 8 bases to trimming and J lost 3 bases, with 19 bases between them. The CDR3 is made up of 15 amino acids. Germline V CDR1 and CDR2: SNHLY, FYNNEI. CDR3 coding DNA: TGTGCCAGCCGTCGGGGGGGCGAGGGGTACACTGAAGCTTTCTTT. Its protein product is CASRRGGEGYTEAFF.

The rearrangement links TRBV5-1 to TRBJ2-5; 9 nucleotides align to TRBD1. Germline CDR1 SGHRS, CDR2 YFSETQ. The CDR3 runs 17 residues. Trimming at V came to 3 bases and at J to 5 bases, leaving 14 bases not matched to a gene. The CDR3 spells CASSSGRGDRVTETQYF. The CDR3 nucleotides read TGCGCCAGCAGCTCGGGCCGGGGGGACAGGGTGACTGAGACCCAGTACTTC.

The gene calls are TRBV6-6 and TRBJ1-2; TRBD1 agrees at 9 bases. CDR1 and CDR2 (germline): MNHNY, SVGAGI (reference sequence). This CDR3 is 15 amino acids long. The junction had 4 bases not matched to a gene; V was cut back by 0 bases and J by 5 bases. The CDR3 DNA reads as TGTGCCAGCAGTTACTCGGGACAGGGAGGATATGGCTACACCTTC. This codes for CASSYSGQGGYGYTF.

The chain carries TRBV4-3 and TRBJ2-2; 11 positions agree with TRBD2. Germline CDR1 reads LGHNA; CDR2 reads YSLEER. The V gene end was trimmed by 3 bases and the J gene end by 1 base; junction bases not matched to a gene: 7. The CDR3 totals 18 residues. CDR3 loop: CASSQTLAGGGNTGELFF. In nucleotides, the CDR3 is TGCGCCAGCAGCCAGACCCTAGCGGGGGGCGGGAACACCGGGGAGCTGTTTTTT.